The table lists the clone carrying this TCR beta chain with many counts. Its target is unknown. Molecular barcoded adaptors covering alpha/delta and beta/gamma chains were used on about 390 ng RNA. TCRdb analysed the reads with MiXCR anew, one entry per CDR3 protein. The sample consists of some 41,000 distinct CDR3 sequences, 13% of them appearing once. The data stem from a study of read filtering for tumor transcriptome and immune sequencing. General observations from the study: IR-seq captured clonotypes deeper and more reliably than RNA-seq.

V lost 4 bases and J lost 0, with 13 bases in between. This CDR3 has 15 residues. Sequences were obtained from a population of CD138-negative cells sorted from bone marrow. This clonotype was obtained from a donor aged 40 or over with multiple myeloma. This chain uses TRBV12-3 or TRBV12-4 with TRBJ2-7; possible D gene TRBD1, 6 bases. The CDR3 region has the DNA TGTGCCAGCAGTTCCCCCGGGACAATCTCCTACGAGCAGTACTTC. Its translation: CASSSPGTISYEQYF.